The present T cell receptor beta chain was sequenced within a study of blood T cell repertoires in COVID-19. The overall study: Researchers got acute and convalescent COVID-19 samples from the United States, Italy and Spain. T cells, B-cell-depleted T cells, or PBMCs provided the cDNA or gDNA that served as material.

Only one count was recorded for this clone. The germline V gene has CDR1 GTSNPN and CDR2 SVGIG (reference sequence). The V gene end was trimmed by 7 bases and the J gene end by 1 base; junction bases not matched to a gene: 6. CDR3 length: 13 residues. Original processing notes: Cell counts per sample came from amplifying reference gene primers. Sequencing was performed with immunoSEQ multiplex PCR; in TCRdb, only in-frame clones are kept and a portion is missing. The V and J calls and clone size are taken from that table; D and trimming were inferred from the DNA. Altogether about 150,000 clones are present, 60% to 85% being singletons, with the ten largest covering around 1.5%.

The sequence was collected from a man of 80 years or more with acute or convalescent COVID-19. The chain has TRBV30 and TRBJ2-7; 8 nucleotides line up with TRBD2. The sequenced sample was peripheral blood. Here the CDR3 reads CAYDRGGSYEQYF. The CDR3 nucleotides are TGTGCCTACGATCGGGGGGGGTCCTACGAGCAGTACTTC.